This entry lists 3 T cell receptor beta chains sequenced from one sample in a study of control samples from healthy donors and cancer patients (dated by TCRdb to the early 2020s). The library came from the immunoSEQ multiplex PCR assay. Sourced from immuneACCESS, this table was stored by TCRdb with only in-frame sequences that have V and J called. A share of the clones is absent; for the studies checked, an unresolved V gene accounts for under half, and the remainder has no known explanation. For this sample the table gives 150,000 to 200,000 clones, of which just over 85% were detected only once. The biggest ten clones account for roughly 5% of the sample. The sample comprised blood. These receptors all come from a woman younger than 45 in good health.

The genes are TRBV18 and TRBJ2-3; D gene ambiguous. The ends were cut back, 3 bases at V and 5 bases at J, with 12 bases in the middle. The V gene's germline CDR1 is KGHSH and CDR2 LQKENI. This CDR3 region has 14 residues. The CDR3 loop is CASSPHPTVDTQYF. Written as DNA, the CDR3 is TGTGCCAGCTCACCCCACCCGACTGTAGATACGCAGTATTTT.

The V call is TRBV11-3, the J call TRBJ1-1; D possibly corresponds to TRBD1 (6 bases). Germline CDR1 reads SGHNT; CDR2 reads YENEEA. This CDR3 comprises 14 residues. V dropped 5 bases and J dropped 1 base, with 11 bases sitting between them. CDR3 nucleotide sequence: TGTGCCAGCAGCGCGCAGGGGCAGAACACTGAAGCTTTCTTT. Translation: CASSAQGQNTEAFF.

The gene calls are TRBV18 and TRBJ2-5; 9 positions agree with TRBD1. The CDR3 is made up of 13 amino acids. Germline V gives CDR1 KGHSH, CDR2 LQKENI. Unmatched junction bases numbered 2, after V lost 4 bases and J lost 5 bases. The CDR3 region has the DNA TGTGCCAGCTCACGGGACAGGGTGGAGACCCAGTACTTC. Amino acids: CASSRDRVETQYF.